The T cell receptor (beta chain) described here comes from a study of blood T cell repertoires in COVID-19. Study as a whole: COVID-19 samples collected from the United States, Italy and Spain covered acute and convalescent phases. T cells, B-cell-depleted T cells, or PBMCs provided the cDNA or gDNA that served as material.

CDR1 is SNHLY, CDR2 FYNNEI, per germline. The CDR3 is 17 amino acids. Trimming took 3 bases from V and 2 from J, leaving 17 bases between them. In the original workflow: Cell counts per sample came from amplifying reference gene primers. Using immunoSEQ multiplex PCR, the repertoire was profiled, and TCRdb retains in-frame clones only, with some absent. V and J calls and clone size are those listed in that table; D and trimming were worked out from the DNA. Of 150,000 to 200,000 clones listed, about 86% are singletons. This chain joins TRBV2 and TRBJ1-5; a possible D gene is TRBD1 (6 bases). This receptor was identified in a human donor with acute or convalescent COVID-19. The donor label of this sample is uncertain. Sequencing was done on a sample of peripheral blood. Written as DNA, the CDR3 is TGTGCCAGCAGTGATTCCAGGGGCGGCCTGGGCAATCAGCCCCAGCATTTT. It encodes CASSDSRGGLGNQPQHF. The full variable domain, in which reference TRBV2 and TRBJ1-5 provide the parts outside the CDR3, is EPEVTQTPSHQVTQMGQEVILRCVPISNHLYFYWYRQILGQKVEFLVSFYNNEISEKSEIFDDQFSVERPDGSNFTLKIRSTKLEDSAMYFCASSDSRGGLGNQPQHFGDGTRLSIL.